Listed below are T cell receptor beta chains from one sample, sequenced in a study of T-cell memory formation after mild COVID-19. In TCRdb, the 5' RACE reads were re-called with MiXCR into one record per CDR3 protein. The sample has 450,000 to 700,000 distinct CDR3 sequences, roughly 18% seen once. Sequenced input: PBMCs or a T cell subset sorted from them (not recorded which). The receptors here all came from an adult woman who had mild COVID-19 (a few samples of this study predate the infection). Cell type and time point are not known. Each CDR3 is given with its conserved first and last residue. A D gene is named only where the DNA matches it firmly. Where a row states a size, it is once, few, many or the class of an expanded clone; other rows omit it.

D gene,J gene,clone size,V gene,CDR3 protein,CDR3 DNA
.,TRBJ2-1,.,TRBV24-1,CATSDLRGEDEQFF,TGTGCCACCAGTGATTTGAGGGGAGAGGATGAGCAGTTCTTC
.,TRBJ1-5,.,TRBV24-1,CATSAATRGGNQPQHF,TGTGCCACCAGTGCTGCAACCCGAGGGGGGAATCAGCCCCAGCATTTT
.,TRBJ1-1,.,TRBV7-8,CASSLGRGRNTEAFF,TGTGCCAGCAGCTTAGGCAGGGGCCGGAACACTGAAGCTTTCTTT
.,TRBJ1-4,.,TRBV18,CASSPNLNEKLFF,TGTGCCAGCTCACCAAACTTGAATGAAAAACTGTTTTTT
.,TRBJ1-5,.,TRBV3-1,CASSQGQAGNQPQHF,TGTGCCAGCAGCCAAGGACAGGCGGGCAATCAGCCCCAGCATTTT
TRBD2,TRBJ2-7,many,TRBV7-9,CASSLVLAGSYEQYF,TGTGCCAGCAGCTTAGTGCTAGCGGGATCTTACGAGCAGTACTTC
.,TRBJ2-5,.,TRBV7-9,CASSFGRVGETQYF,TGTGCCAGCAGCTTCGGCAGGGTGGGAGAGACCCAGTACTTC
.,TRBJ1-2,.,TRBV6-5,CASRPSGASNYGYTF,TGTGCCAGCAGACCCTCGGGGGCTAGTAACTATGGCTACACCTTC
.,TRBJ2-5,many,TRBV29-1,CSVALGLKETQYF,TGCAGCGTTGCTCTTGGACTGAAAGAGACCCAGTACTTC
TRBD2,TRBJ2-7,few,TRBV7-2,CASSLSLAGGYEQYF,TGTGCCAGCAGCTTAAGTCTAGCGGGAGGGTACGAGCAGTACTTC
TRBD1,TRBJ2-4,.,TRBV29-1,CRLATGGGYIQYF,TGCCGTTTAGCTACAGGGGGTGGATACATTCAGTACTTC
TRBD2,TRBJ2-7,few,TRBV29-1,CSARLATSSYEQYF,TGCAGCGCCCGACTAGCAACGAGCTCCTACGAGCAGTACTTC
TRBD1,TRBJ2-1,few,TRBV5-6,CASSLPGGKQFF,TGTGCCAGCAGCCTACCAGGGGGCAAGCAGTTCTTC
.,TRBJ1-4,.,TRBV20-1,CSARDHNEKLFF,TGCAGTGCTCGAGATCATAATGAAAAACTGTTTTTT
.,TRBJ1-1,.,TRBV7-9,CASSFHSGWNTEAFF,TGTGCCAGCAGCTTCCACAGCGGGTGGAACACTGAAGCTTTCTTT
.,TRBJ1-1,few,TRBV7-3,CASSLEYNTEAFF,TGTGCCAGCAGCTTAGAATATAACACTGAAGCTTTCTTT
TRBD1,TRBJ1-1,once,TRBV29-1,CSVRQGSNTEAFF,TGCAGCGTTAGACAGGGGTCGAACACTGAAGCTTTCTTT
.,TRBJ1-1,few,TRBV5-5,CASSLVGHLEGEAFF,TGTGCCAGCAGCTTGGTCGGACACCTCGAGGGTGAAGCTTTCTTT
.,TRBJ2-1,many,TRBV6-4,CASSDSDGSSYNEQFF,TGTGCCAGCAGTGACTCAGACGGTAGCTCCTACAATGAGCAGTTCTTC